This passage covers 13 T cell receptor beta chains from one sample sequenced in a study of T-cell reconstitution after alpha-beta-depleted transplantation in children. A TCRbeta library incorporating unique molecular identifiers was prepared. TCRdb called the PCR reads again in MiXCR, with one record for every CDR3 protein. Here the sample spans approximately 1,000,000 distinct CDR3 sequences, around 30% being singletons. Source: PBMCs, mostly from graft donor cells, taken 360 days after TCRalphabeta/CD19-depleted stem cell transplant. These receptor sequences come from a boy under two years old who had a stem cell transplant for SCID, so the T cells may come from the graft donor.

The V and J genes are TRBV2 and TRBJ1-1, with a possible D match to TRBD1 (5 bases). The CDR3 is 13 residues long. Trimming removed 3 bases at V and 4 bases at J, with 9 bases between. Germline loops: CDR1 SNHLY, CDR2 FYNNEI. CDR3 amino acids: CASSDRVVTEAFF. CDR3 in DNA: TGTGCCAGCAGTGACAGGGTTGTCACTGAAGCTTTCTTT.

This clonotype showed up just a few times. This chain joins TRBV7-2 and TRBJ2-7; 7 positions match TRBD1. CDR3 length: 15 residues. The V segment lost 3 bases and the J segment 3 bases; nucleotides outside the gene matches: 8. Germline V gene data show CDR1 as SGHTA and CDR2 as FQGNSA. The CDR3, as DNA: TGTGCCAGCAGCTTCTACCGGGACAGCTACTACGAGCAGTACTTC. Protein: CASSFYRDSYYEQYF.

The gene calls are TRBV20-1 and TRBJ2-7; D unclear. Germline CDR1 and CDR2: DFQATT and SNEGSKA (reference sequence). The CDR3 has 11 residues. Trimming cost V 4 bases and J 2 bases, with 6 bases left between them. The DNA for the CDR3 is TGCAGTGCTACCCACACCTACGAGCAGTACTTC. Its translation: CSATHTYEQYF.

This clonotype was detected a few times. V and J are TRBV10-3 and TRBJ2-7; 9 bases fit TRBD2. CDR1 is ENHRY, CDR2 SYGVKD, per germline. The CDR3 runs 16 residues. The V gene end was trimmed by 0 bases and the J gene end by 3 bases; junction bases not matched to a gene: 6. The chain's CDR3 is CAISESASGAIYEQYF. The CDR3 DNA sequence: TGTGCCATCAGTGAGTCAGCTAGCGGGGCGATCTACGAGCAGTACTTC.

This clonotype was recorded a few times. V usage is TRBV6-1 and J usage is TRBJ1-1, with D hard to call. V lost 6 bases and J 5 bases, leaving 16 bases between the germline ends. CDR3 length: 14 residues. Germline CDR1 is MNHNS and CDR2 is SASEGT. CDR3 nucleotide sequence: TGTGCCAGCAGGAACTTGGGTAGGGATACTGAAGCTTTCTTT. It translates to CASRNLGRDTEAFF.

Here the CDR3 DNA reads TGTGCCACCAGCAGTTCTCCGGGACAGCCCTACGAGCAGTACTTC. Amino acids: CATSSSPGQPYEQYF. The rearrangement joins TRBV15 to TRBJ2-7; 7 nucleotides agree with TRBD1. CDR1 is LNHNV, CDR2 YYDKDF, per germline (reference sequence). With 3 bases clipped from V and 2 bases from J, the junction kept 7 bases outside the gene matches. The CDR3 has 15 residues.

This clonotype was seen a few times. V usage is TRBV24-1 and J usage is TRBJ2-1; D is ambiguous. The CDR3 runs to 13 residues. The germline CDR1 and CDR2 sequences are KGHDR and SFDVKD. V was clipped by 4 bases and J by 13 bases, with 16 bases between them. CDR3 coding DNA: TGTGCCACCAGTGACCCACCCGCTCCTCGACAGTTCTTC. Residues: CATSDPPAPRQFF.

V and J are TRBV6-2 or TRBV6-3 and TRBJ2-1; possible D gene TRBD1, 7 bases. The CDR3 is made up of 16 amino acids. V lost 2 bases and J lost 3, with 14 bases in between. CDR1 and CDR2 (germline): MNHEY, SVGEGT. The CDR3 protein is CASSYGGGSGYNEQFF. The CDR3 DNA reads as TGTGCCAGCAGTTACGGAGGGGGCTCGGGCTACAATGAGCAGTTCTTC.

This rearrangement joins TRBV21-1 to TRBJ2-4; TRBD2 reflects the table's D call only, with no check against the DNA. TRBV21-1 is listed as a pseudogene. This CDR3 region has 18 residues. The CDR3 reads CASSAQGRGTSTKNIQYF. The CDR3 nucleotides read TGTGCCAGCAGCGCCCAGGGGAGGGGCACGTCCACCAAAAACATTCAGTACTTC.

This clonotype showed up just a few times. The V gene is TRBV12-3 or TRBV12-4, the J gene TRBJ2-1; TRBD2 might be the D (5 bases). This CDR3 has 13 residues. The V end was cut by 2 bases, the J end by 7 bases, with 9 bases between. The CDR3 DNA follows: TGTGCCAGCAGTTTACTAGCTAGAAATGAGCAGTTCTTC. Its translation is CASSLLARNEQFF.

The V call is TRBV5-1, the J call TRBJ2-7; 8 bases are a match to TRBD1. Trimming took 3 bases from V and 3 from J; bases not matched to a gene: 8. Germline loops: CDR1 SGHRS, CDR2 YFSETQ. The CDR3 consists of 15 residues. The CDR3 DNA reads as TGCGCCAGCAGCTCTTGGACAGGGACCATCTACGAGCAGTACTTC. Amino acid sequence: CASSSWTGTIYEQYF.

This clonotype has a count of ten or more. The chain employs TRBV7-2 and TRBJ2-3; D not resolved. The CDR3 is 13 residues long. V gave up 4 bases and J gave up 2 bases, with 7 bases separating them. CDR1 and CDR2 from the germline V gene are SGHTA and FQGNSA. For the CDR3, the DNA is TGTGCCAGCAGCTCCCCGCCCACAGATACGCAGTATTTT. It translates to CASSSPPTDTQYF.

This clonotype was detected ten times or more. Compared with germline, one end of the junction differs, possibly owing to a read error. This chain links TRBV18 with TRBJ2-3; 7 positions match TRBD1. This CDR3 is 14 amino acids long. Germline CDR1 KGHSH, CDR2 LQKENI. The CDR3 protein is CASSPGQYTDTQYF. The DNA for the CDR3 is TGCGCCAGCAGCCCGGGACAGTACACAGATACGCAGTATTTT.